A single T cell receptor beta chain is shown here with its context. During active infection, Seattle patients enrolled and were then monitored through disease. The germline gives CDR1 LNHDA, CDR2 SQIVND (reference sequence). V lost 8 bases, J lost 10 bases, and 12 bases lay in between. This CDR3 region has 12 residues. Under the authors' procedure: It was from reference gene primer amplification that nucleated cell counts were estimated. Profiling relied on immunoSEQ multiplex PCR, and the TCRdb table lists in-frame clones only, not all of them. That table furnishes V, J and clone size, whereas the DNA furnished D and trimming. Here the sample spans around 23,000 clones, around 79% being singletons. The sample comes from a study of blood T cell repertoires in COVID-19. Overall study context: Acute and convalescent COVID-19 specimens originated in the United States, Italy and Spain. PBMCs, B-cell-depleted T cells, or T cells were the source of the cDNA or gDNA that made up the material.

The clonotype originates from a man in his fifties or sixties with COVID-19, enrolled during active disease. The sequenced sample was peripheral blood. This chain joins TRBV19 and TRBJ1-6; D is undetermined. The CDR3 DNA reads as TGTGCCAGTGGACGGAGCGGCTCACCCCTCCACTTT. Its translation: CASGRSGSPLHF.